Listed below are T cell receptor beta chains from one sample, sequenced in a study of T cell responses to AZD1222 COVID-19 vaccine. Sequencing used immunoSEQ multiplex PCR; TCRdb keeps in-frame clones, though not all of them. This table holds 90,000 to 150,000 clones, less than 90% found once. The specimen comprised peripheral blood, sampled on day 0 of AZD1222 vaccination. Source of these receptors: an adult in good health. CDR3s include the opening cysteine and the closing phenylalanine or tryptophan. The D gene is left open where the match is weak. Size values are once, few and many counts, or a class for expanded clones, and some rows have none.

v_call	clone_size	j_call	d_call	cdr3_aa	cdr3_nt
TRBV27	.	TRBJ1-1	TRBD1	CASSFQGQMNTEAFF	TGTGCCAGCAGCTTCCAGGGACAGATGAACACTGAAGCTTTCTTT
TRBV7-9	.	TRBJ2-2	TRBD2	CASSVRGRGTGELFF	TGTGCCAGCAGCGTCCGCGGGAGGGGCACCGGGGAGCTGTTTTTT
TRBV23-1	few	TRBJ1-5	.	CASSQRDYSNQPQHF	TGCGCCAGCAGTCAACGGGATTATAGCAATCAGCCCCAGCATTTT
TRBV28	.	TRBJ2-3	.	CASSLGSGGTKGDTQYF	TGTGCCAGCAGTTTGGGGTCTGGTGGAACGAAGGGAGATACGCAGTATTTT
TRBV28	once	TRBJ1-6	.	CASSFFRGNSPLHF	TGTGCCAGCAGTTTTTTTAGGGGAAATTCACCCCTCCACTTT
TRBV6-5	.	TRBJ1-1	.	CASKRGTNTEAFF	TGTGCCAGCAAAAGGGGCACGAACACTGAAGCTTTCTTT
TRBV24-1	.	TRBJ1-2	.	CATSDARDRLGYGYTF	TGTGCCACCAGTGATGCGAGAGACAGGCTCGGCTATGGCTACACCTTC
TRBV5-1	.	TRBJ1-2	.	CASSLGGNYGYTF	TGCGCCAGCAGCTTGGGCGGCAACTATGGCTACACCTTC
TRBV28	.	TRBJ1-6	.	CASREGNSPLHF	TGTGCCAGCAGGGAGGGCAATTCACCCCTCCACTTT
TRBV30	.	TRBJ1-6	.	CAWSVLNSPLHF	TGTGCCTGGAGTGTATTAAATTCACCCCTCCACTTT
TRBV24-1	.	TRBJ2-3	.	CATSAPGGDTQYF	TGTGCCACCAGTGCCCCTGGAGGGGATACGCAGTATTTT
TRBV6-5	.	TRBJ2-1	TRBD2	CASSKSGGPYNEQFF	TGTGCCAGCAGTAAAAGCGGGGGACCCTACAATGAGCAGTTCTTC
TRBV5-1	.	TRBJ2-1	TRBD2	CASSLASGRAVYNEQFF	TGCGCCAGCAGCTTGGCCAGCGGGAGGGCCGTCTACAATGAGCAGTTCTTC
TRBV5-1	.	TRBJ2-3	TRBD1	CASSLAAGTGDTQYF	TGCGCCAGCAGCTTGGCCGCGGGGACAGGAGATACGCAGTATTTT
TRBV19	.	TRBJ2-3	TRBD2	CASSRFTSGNSDTQYF	TGTGCCAGTAGCCGTTTCACTAGCGGGAATTCAGATACGCAGTATTTT
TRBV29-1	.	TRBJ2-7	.	CSVGDRGLGGNYEQYF	TGCAGCGTCGGGGACCGGGGGTTGGGGGGTAACTACGAGCAGTACTTC
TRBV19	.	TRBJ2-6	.	CASSIGGWISSGANVLTF	TGTGCCAGTAGTATAGGGGGGTGGATTTCCTCTGGGGCCAACGTCCTGACTTTC
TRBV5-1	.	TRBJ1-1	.	CASSLGAMNTEAFF	TGCGCCAGCAGCTTGGGAGCGATGAACACTGAAGCTTTCTTT
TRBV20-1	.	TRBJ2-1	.	CSAWRNEQFF	TGCAGTGCCTGGCGGAATGAGCAGTTCTTC
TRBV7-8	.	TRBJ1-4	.	CASSFNLDEKLFF	TGTGCCAGCAGCTTTAATCTCGATGAAAAACTGTTTTTT
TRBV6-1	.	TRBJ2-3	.	CASSEGGRWGDTQYF	TGTGCCAGCAGTGAAGGGGGCAGGTGGGGAGATACGCAGTATTTT
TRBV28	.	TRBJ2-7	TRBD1	CASNTRTGGSYEQYF	TGTGCCAGCAATACCCGGACAGGGGGATCCTACGAGCAGTACTTC
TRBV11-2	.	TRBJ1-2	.	CASSVQTGIGYGYTF	TGTGCCAGCAGCGTCCAAACAGGGATCGGCTATGGCTACACCTTC
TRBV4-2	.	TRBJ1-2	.	CASSQDGGFNYGYTF	TGTGCCAGCAGCCAAGATGGGGGGTTTAACTATGGCTACACCTTC